This is a list of T cell receptor beta chains from one sample in a study of cytomegalovirus exposure and HLA in healthy donors. Profiled with immunoSEQ multiplex PCR; TCRdb holds only in-frame clones, not every one. This table has approximately 190,000 clones, more than 75% appearing once. Sequenced: PBMCs. Receptors originate from a man younger than 35 in good health and CMV-seropositive. CDR3s include the opening cysteine and the closing phenylalanine or tryptophan. D genes are given only for firm matches. Only some rows state a clone size, as once, few, many or a class for expanded clones.

v_call	cdr3_length	clone_size	d_call	j_call	cdr3_aa	cdr3_nt
TRBV2	14	.	.	TRBJ1-5	CASSQGNGGMPQHF	TGTGCCAGCAGCCAAGGGAACGGCGGGATGCCCCAGCATTTT
TRBV15	11	.	TRBD2	TRBJ2-7	CATSRGGGQYF	TGTGCCACCAGCAGAGGGGGGGGGCAGTACTTC
TRBV29-1	11	once	.	TRBJ2-7	CSVVRVREQYF	TGCAGCGTTGTGCGGGTCCGCGAGCAGTACTTC
TRBV6-5	15	.	.	TRBJ2-2	CASSLRRVNTGELFF	TGTGCCAGCAGCCTACGGAGGGTGAACACCGGGGAGCTGTTTTTT
TRBV5-1	15	.	.	TRBJ2-3	CASSLAGQRTDTQYF	TGCGCCAGCAGCTTGGCCGGGCAGCGGACAGATACGCAGTATTTT
TRBV9	16	.	TRBD1	TRBJ2-5	CASSPRDRGWEETQYF	TGTGCCAGCAGCCCACGGGACAGGGGTTGGGAAGAGACCCAGTACTTC
TRBV29-1	11	.	.	TRBJ2-2	CSAHRGGELFF	TGCAGCGCTCACCGGGGCGGGGAGCTGTTTTTT
TRBV18	12	once	.	TRBJ1-1	CASSPYSEEAFF	TGTGCCAGCTCACCCTACAGTGAGGAAGCTTTCTTT
TRBV29-1	17	.	TRBD2	TRBJ2-7	CSVGLAGAGVPGYEQYF	TGCAGCGTAGGACTAGCGGGCGCTGGGGTCCCCGGCTACGAGCAGTACTTC
TRBV9	15	.	.	TRBJ2-2	CASSLGSPRTGELFF	TGTGCCAGCAGCTTGGGTAGCCCGAGGACCGGGGAGCTGTTTTTT
TRBV4-2	21	.	TRBD2	TRBJ2-3	CASSQATSLAGGPESTDTQYF	TGTGCCAGCAGCCAAGCAACTTCGCTAGCGGGAGGGCCCGAGAGCACAGATACGCAGTATTTT
TRBV5-6	14	few	.	TRBJ1-2	CASRIGTPLYGYTF	TGTGCCAGCAGGATCGGGACACCTCTCTATGGCTACACCTTC
TRBV10-3	17	.	.	TRBJ2-3	CAISSRRVGVGTDTQYF	TGTGCCATCAGTAGCCGTCGGGTTGGCGTGGGCACAGATACGCAGTATTTT
TRBV5-6	15	.	TRBD2	TRBJ2-3	CASSLVVAGGDTQYF	TGTGCCAGCAGCTTGGTGGTAGCGGGGGGAGATACGCAGTATTTT
TRBV25-1	16	.	TRBD1	TRBJ2-2	CASSSRTGVSTGELFF	TGTGCCAGCAGTTCCCGGACAGGGGTGAGCACCGGGGAGCTGTTTTTT
TRBV4-1	11	.	.	TRBJ2-3	CASSQINTQYF	TGCGCCAGCAGCCAAATCAATACGCAGTATTTT
TRBV9	15	.	.	TRBJ2-7	CASSPGTSSSYEQYF	TGTGCCAGCAGCCCGGGGACTTCGAGCTCCTACGAGCAGTACTTC
TRBV9	16	.	.	TRBJ2-2	CASSVGGGAWTGELFF	TGTGCCAGCAGCGTAGGCGGGGGCGCGTGGACCGGGGAGCTGTTTTTT
TRBV7-9	14	.	TRBD2	TRBJ2-7	CASSRAGGRHEQYF	TGTGCCAGCAGCAGAGCGGGAGGGCGGCACGAGCAGTACTTC
TRBV5-4	14	.	.	TRBJ1-5	CASSRSGDDQPQHF	TGTGCCAGCAGCCGGTCAGGTGACGATCAGCCCCAGCATTTT
TRBV5-4	17	.	TRBD2	TRBJ2-1	CASSSGLAAIGYNEQFF	TGTGCCAGCAGCTCGGGACTAGCGGCTATCGGGTACAATGAGCAGTTCTTC
TRBV15	15	.	TRBD2	TRBJ2-1	CATSSSGSPYNEQFF	TGTGCCACCAGCAGTAGCGGGAGCCCCTACAATGAGCAGTTCTTC
TRBV7-3	14	.	.	TRBJ1-1	CASSSNAGGKEAFF	TGTGCCAGCAGCTCTAATGCGGGGGGAAAAGAAGCTTTCTTT
TRBV7-2	15	.	.	TRBJ2-7	CASIRAGGPHYEQYF	TGTGCCAGCATTCGTGCCGGGGGACCCCACTACGAGCAGTACTTC
TRBV27	15	few	TRBD2	TRBJ2-7	CASSLTWEGLNEQYF	TGTGCCAGCAGTTTAACGTGGGAGGGCCTCAACGAGCAGTACTTC
TRBV4-3	17	.	TRBD2	TRBJ2-1	CASSQGTSDRWADEQFF	TGCGCCAGCAGCCAAGGGACTAGCGACCGTTGGGCGGATGAGCAGTTCTTC
TRBV5-4	14	.	.	TRBJ2-7	CASSLELASYEQYF	TGTGCCAGCAGCTTGGAACTAGCCAGCTACGAGCAGTACTTC
TRBV1	18	.	.	TRBJ1-1	CTSSPPPPSLDRNTEAFF	TGCACCAGCAGCCCCCCGCCGCCCTCCCTAGATCGAAACACTGAAGCTTTCTTT
TRBV27	14	.	.	TRBJ1-4	CASSYGTRNEKLFF	TGTGCCAGCAGTTACGGGACAAGAAATGAAAAACTGTTTTTT
TRBV27	16	.	TRBD1	TRBJ1-2	CASSPSGQGGDYGYTF	TGTGCCAGCAGCCCAAGCGGACAGGGGGGAGACTATGGCTACACCTTC
TRBV5-1	15	.	.	TRBJ1-4	CASSLFSPTNEKLFF	TGCGCCAGCAGCTTGTTTAGTCCAACTAATGAAAAACTGTTTTTT
TRBV2	11	.	.	TRBJ2-7	CASSRVGEQYF	TGTGCCAGCAGCAGGGTTGGCGAGCAGTACTTC
TRBV2	14	.	TRBD1	TRBJ2-5	CASRGQGIAETQYF	TGTGCCAGCAGGGGACAGGGCATCGCGGAGACCCAGTACTTC
TRBV2	14	.	TRBD2	TRBJ2-1	CASRMGLAYNEQFF	TGTGCCAGCAGAATGGGACTAGCGTACAATGAGCAGTTCTTC
TRBV4-2	14	.	.	TRBJ1-2	CASSQASQGSGYTF	TGTGCCAGCAGCCAAGCGTCACAGGGATCTGGCTACACCTTC
TRBV9	15	.	.	TRBJ2-1	CASSGDGSVYNEQFF	TGTGCCAGCAGCGGGGATGGTAGCGTCTACAATGAGCAGTTCTTC
TRBV7-3	17	.	TRBD2	TRBJ2-5	CASSLNRIAGDQETQYF	TGTGCCAGCAGCTTAAATCGAATAGCGGGCGATCAAGAGACCCAGTACTTC
TRBV27	15	.	TRBD2	TRBJ2-1	CASRSSGSSYNEQFF	TGTGCCAGCAGATCTAGCGGGAGTTCCTACAATGAGCAGTTCTTC
TRBV7-9	15	.	.	TRBJ1-2	CASSSLTGPTRGYTF	TGTGCCAGCAGCTCTTTGACAGGACCCACTCGGGGCTACACCTTC
TRBV6-5	12	once	TRBD1	TRBJ1-1	CASSTGVAEAFF	TGTGCCAGCAGTACAGGGGTCGCTGAAGCTTTCTTT
TRBV15	15	.	.	TRBJ2-1	CATSRGGNQRGEQFF	TGTGCCACCAGCAGAGGCGGGAACCAAAGAGGGGAGCAGTTCTTC
TRBV18	15	.	.	TRBJ1-1	CASSSRPPRNTEAFF	TGTGCCAGCTCATCCAGGCCGCCGAGGAACACTGAAGCTTTCTTT